This T cell receptor (beta chain) was sequenced in a study of post-analysis software for immune sequencing data. Study-level background: Secondary progressive, relapsing-remitting and progressive-relapsing multiple sclerosis were among the included disease courses. Findings of the study overall: In patients, about 5 TRBV segments were more frequent than in controls, with TRBV5-6, TRBV5-1 and TRBV20-1 among them. Analysis by F measure revealed that same-batch samples clustered strongly together.

The CDR3 loop spans 15 amino acids. In germline, CDR1 is ENHRY, CDR2 SYGVKD. The germline V and J ends were trimmed by 6 bases and 2 bases, with 14 bases remaining between them. Unique molecular identifiers were present in the TCR beta cDNA libraries. It was from about 0.94 to 9.7 million T cells that about 540,000 cDNA molecules came. In TCRdb, the PCR reads were re-called with MiXCR into one record per CDR3 protein. This table holds about 770,000 distinct CDR3 sequences, roughly 46% found once. Comment on this clonotype: Its antigen is unidentified.

The V call is TRBV10-3, the J call TRBJ2-1; tentatively, D is TRBD1 (6 bases). Sequenced material: blood. This TCR was sampled from a girl between 5 and 17 years old with multiple sclerosis. CDR3 coding DNA: TGTGCCATCAGCCAAGCCGGGACACCCTACAATGAGCAGTTCTTC. Translation: CAISQAGTPYNEQFF.